This T cell receptor (beta chain) was captured in a study of CD4 T cells in relation to SARS-CoV-2 and coronaviruses (dated by TCRdb to the early 2020s). Notes on the research overall: In the ViraFEST assay, PBMCs were cultured with antigen for approximately ten days, after which TCR beta CDR3s were sequenced to identify antigen-specific clonal expansions. An HIV-1 Nef peptide pool or a culture without peptide was used as the negative reference condition. Shared crossreactive spike epitopes were mapped to their HLA restriction using patient-derived lymphoblastoid cell lines. At the level of individual TCR clonotypes, the study measured memory CD4+ T cell crossreactivity between SARS-CoV-2 spike protein and common cold coronavirus spike proteins. The Adaptive Biotechnologies TCR-sequencing kit was used to sequence samples from a few pre-COVID donors and the naive versus memory experiments, whereas other data were Illumina-based. Expansion assays from other donors in the study were sequenced with a different, Illumina-based TCR-beta assay. Study-wide conclusions, independent of this receptor: Because no donor provided both pre-pandemic and post-infection samples, tracing the source of pre-existing responses was limited. Small numbers of patients and of tested TCRs limited the study. Crossreactivity analysis was centred on spike protein, so crossreactivity against other viral proteins was not assessed. Memory CD4+ clonotypes crossrecognizing SARS-CoV-2 and at least one common cold coronavirus spike were found in 55% to 75% of donors. Significantly weaker SARS-CoV-2-driven expansion was shown by crossreactive clones than by monoreactive clones, consistent with antigenic imprinting.

CD4+ T cells from unexposed donors were collected before the COVID-19 pandemic (2011-2018). After less than 13 days of culture, CD4+ T cells were isolated with the EasySep CD4+ T cell isolation kit. As far as cell numbers permitted, CD4+ T cells from unexposed donors were tested for reactivity against SARS-CoV-2 S and N as well as four spike pools from common cold coronaviruses. PBMCs were cultured at under 2.5 million per well in IMDM supplemented with around 5.3% human AB serum and 9 to 10 IU/ml IL-2. Half of the culture medium was replaced with fresh IL-2-containing medium on days 3 and 7. In general, triplicate replicate wells were used for every peptide culture condition. The leukapheresis product for the unexposed donors was obtained through commercial purchase. Ficoll-Paque PLUS gradient centrifugation was used to isolate PBMCs from leukapheresis product or whole blood. PBMCs were either cryopreserved at -140 degrees C or used fresh in the expansion assay. The QIAamp Micro DNA Kit was used to extract genomic DNA from the CD4+ T cells.

The CDR3 spans 15 residues, from the cysteine through the phenylalanine. Only the CDR3 portion is preserved as DNA: 45 bases, with reading frame beginning at the first base. Trimmed from V: 5 bases; trimmed from J: 8 bases; junction bases lacking a gene match: 10. Looking up the germline V gene (reference sequence) yields CDR1 MNHNY and CDR2 SVGAGI. With respect to this clone: The clone's antigen remains unknown. No per-base quality is available; no much larger clone lies one base away.

Library preparation employed the immunoSEQ multiplex PCR assay. The source study handled its data this way. During preprocessing, nonproductive sequences were removed, along with CDR3s that did not begin with C, did not end with F or W, or were shorter than 7 amino acids. The MANAFEST web app identified antigen-specific clonotypes based on expansion compared with the reference and other culture wells. A clone counted as positive if significantly expanded in 2 of 3 replicate wells versus the reference culture at FDR below 0.05. For a clone to be considered positive, significant expansion relative to all other tandem wells and an odds ratio above 5 were also required. Pairwise Levenshtein distance, computed with the stringdist R package after three terminal residues were trimmed from each end, was used as the measure of CDR3 homology. TCRdb mirrors the immuneACCESS table, restricted to in-frame sequences. Some clones are absent from its copies; in checked studies, under half trace to an unresolved V gene, and the reason for the others is unknown. Clonal size and the V and J genes are those of that table, whereas D and trimming came from the DNA. The sample contains approximately 16,000 clones, 65% to 85% of them found a single time. The biggest ten clones account for approximately 25% of the sample.

The chain employs TRBV6-6 and TRBJ2-2, with TRBD1 matching 8 junction bases. Sequences were obtained from CD4+ T cells from PBMCs, cultured in vitro. The clonotype comes from a human donor in good health. CDR3 sequence: CASSPSDRVAGELFF. At the DNA level, the sequence is TGTGCCAGCAGTCCTTCGGACAGGGTGGCTGGGGAGCTGTTTTTT.